The entry that follows covers one T cell receptor (beta chain) sequence. Its antigen is not identified. Sample-barcoded 5' priming and a J-beta primer mix drove a second PCR of about 7 to 12 cycles. A single record per CDR3 protein comes from TCRdb applying MiXCR to the 5' RACE reads. The table has around 780,000 distinct CDR3 sequences, more than 50% seen once. These data belong to a study of blood T cells in healthy people across ages. General study points: Higher diversity and more naive CD4+ cells were features of long-lived donors, compared to aged donors. In these data, TCR beta diversity tracked strongly with naive T cell percentage.

CDR3 length: 11 residues. CDR1 and CDR2 (germline): SNHLY, FYNNEI. V shed 11 bases, J shed 4 bases, and the junction held 5 bases outside the gene matches. Sequencing was carried out using blood. This rearrangement joins TRBV2 to TRBJ2-7; TRBD1 matches 7 bases. The receptor was derived from a man aged 40-49 years in good health. CDR3 bases: TGTGCCCTCCAGGGGGAGTACGAGCAGTACTTC. Protein: CALQGEYEQYF.